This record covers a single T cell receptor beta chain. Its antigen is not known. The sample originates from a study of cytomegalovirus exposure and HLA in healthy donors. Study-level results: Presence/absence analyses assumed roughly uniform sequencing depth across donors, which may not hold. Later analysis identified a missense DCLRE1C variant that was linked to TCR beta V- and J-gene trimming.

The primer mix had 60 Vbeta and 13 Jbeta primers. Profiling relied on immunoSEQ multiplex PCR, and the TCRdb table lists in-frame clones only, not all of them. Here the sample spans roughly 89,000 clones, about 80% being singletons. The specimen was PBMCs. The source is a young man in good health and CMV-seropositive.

CDR3 loop: CASSQPGQRSGNTIYF. The CDR3 DNA sequence: TGTGCCAGCAGCCAACCGGGACAGCGCTCTGGAAACACCATATATTTT. This rearrangement joins TRBV11-2 to TRBJ1-3, with 7 bases aligning to TRBD1. The length of the CDR3 is 16 residues. With V trimmed by 5 bases and J by 0 bases, 7 bases remained unmatched. CDR1 and CDR2 from the germline V gene are SGHAT and FQNNGV.